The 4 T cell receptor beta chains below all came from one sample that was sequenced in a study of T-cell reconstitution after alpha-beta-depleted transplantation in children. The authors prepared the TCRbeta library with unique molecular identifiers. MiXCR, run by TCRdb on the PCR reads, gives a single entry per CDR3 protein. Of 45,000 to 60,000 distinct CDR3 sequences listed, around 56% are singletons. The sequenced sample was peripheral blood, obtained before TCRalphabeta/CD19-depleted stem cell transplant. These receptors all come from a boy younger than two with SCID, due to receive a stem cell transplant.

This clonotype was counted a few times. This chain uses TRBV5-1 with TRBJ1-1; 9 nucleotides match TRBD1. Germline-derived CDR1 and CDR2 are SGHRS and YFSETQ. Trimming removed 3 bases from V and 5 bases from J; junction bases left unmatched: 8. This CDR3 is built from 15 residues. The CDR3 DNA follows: TGCGCCAGCAGCTCAGACAGGGGGGATGGAACTGAAGCTTTCTTT. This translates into CASSSDRGDGTEAFF.

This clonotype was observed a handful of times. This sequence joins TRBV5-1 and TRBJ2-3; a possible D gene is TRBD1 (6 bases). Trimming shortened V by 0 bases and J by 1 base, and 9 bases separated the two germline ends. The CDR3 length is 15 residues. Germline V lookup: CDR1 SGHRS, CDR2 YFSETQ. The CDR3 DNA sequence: TGCGCCAGCAGCTTGGGGGACACCGGCACAGATACGCAGTATTTT. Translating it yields CASSLGDTGTDTQYF.

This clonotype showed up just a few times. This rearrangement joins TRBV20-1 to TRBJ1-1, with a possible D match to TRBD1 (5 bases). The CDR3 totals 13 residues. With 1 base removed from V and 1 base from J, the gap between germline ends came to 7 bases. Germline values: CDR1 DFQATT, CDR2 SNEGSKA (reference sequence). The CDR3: CSARAGANTEAFF. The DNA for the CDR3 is TGCAGTGCTAGAGCCGGGGCGAACACTGAAGCTTTCTTT.

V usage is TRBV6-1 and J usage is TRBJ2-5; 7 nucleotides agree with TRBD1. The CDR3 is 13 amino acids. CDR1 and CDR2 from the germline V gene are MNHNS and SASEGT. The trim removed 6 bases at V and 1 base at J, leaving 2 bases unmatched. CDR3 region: CASSRDSQETQYF. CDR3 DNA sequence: TGTGCCAGCAGCCGGGACAGCCAAGAGACCCAGTACTTC.